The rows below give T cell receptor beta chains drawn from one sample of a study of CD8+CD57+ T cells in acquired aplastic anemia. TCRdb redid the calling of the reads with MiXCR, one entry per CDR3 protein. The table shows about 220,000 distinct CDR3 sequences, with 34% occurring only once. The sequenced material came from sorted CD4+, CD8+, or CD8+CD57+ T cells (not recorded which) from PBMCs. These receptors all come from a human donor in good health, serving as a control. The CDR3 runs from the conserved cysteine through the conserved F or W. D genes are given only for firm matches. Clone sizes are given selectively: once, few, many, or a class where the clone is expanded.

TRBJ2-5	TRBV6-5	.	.	CASSYYRNRETQYF	TGTGCCAGCAGTTACTACAGGAATCGGGAGACCCAGTACTTC
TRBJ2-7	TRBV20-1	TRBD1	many	CSACPTGTGSGEQYF	TGCAGTGCGTGCCCAACCGGGACAGGGTCGGGCGAGCAGTACTTC
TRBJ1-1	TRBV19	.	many	CASWAGRSGQAFF	TGTGCCAGTTGGGCAGGGCGGAGTGGGCAAGCTTTCTTT
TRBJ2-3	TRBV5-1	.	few	CASSFIPTDTQYF	TGCGCCAGCAGCTTCATCCCCACAGATACGCAGTATTTT
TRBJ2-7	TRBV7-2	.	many	CASSLFGYEQYF	TGTGCCAGCAGCTTATTCGGCTACGAGCAGTACTTC
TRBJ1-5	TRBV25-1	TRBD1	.	CASSARVGQGVAQPQHF	TGTGCCAGCAGTGCTAGGGTCGGACAGGGTGTAGCTCAGCCCCAGCATTTT
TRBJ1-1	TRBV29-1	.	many	CSVARGTTTEAFF	TGCAGCGTTGCCAGGGGCACTACCACTGAAGCTTTCTTT
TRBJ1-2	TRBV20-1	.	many	CSAPEFGTYGYTF	TGCAGTGCTCCCGAATTCGGAACTTATGGCTACACCTTC
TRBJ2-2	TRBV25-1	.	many	CASRRSTGELFF	TGTGCCAGCAGGCGATCCACCGGGGAGCTGTTTTTT
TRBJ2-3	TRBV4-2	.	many	CASSQETDTQYF	TGTGCCAGCAGCCAGGAAACAGATACGCAGTATTTT
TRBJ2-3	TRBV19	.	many	CASSIWGRGTDTQYF	TGTGCCAGTAGTATATGGGGCCGGGGAACAGATACGCAGTATTTT
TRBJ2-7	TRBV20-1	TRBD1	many	CSAAPGGTYYEQYF	TGCAGTGCGGCTCCAGGGGGTACTTACTACGAGCAGTACTTC
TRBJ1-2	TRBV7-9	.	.	CATHRSYGYTF	TGTGCCACCCATCGGTCCTATGGCTACACCTTC
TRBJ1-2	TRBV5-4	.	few	CATPGPLGYTF	TGTGCCACCCCAGGGCCTCTCGGCTACACCTTC